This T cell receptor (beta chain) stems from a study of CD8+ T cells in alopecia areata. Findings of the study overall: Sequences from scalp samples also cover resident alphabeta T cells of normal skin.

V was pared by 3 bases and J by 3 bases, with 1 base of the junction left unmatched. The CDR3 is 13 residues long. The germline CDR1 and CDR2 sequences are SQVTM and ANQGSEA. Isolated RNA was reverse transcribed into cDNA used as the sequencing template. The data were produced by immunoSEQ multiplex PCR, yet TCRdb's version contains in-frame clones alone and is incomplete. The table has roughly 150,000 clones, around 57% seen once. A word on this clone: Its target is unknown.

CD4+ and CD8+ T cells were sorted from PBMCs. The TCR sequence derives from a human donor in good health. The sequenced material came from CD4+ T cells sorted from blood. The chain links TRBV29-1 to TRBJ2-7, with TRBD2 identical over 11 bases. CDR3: CSVETSGNYEQYF. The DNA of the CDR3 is TGCAGCGTTGAGACTAGCGGGAACTACGAGCAGTACTTC.